This T cell receptor (beta chain) was sequenced for a study of cytomegalovirus exposure and HLA in healthy donors. Study summary: Roughly 80 million unique TCRs from HLA-typed donors made up an early data release.

Comments on this clone: Its specificity is not known.

Primers for the PCR totalled 60 Vbeta and 13 Jbeta. Clones were read by immunoSEQ multiplex PCR, and TCRdb kept only the in-frame ones, dropping some. The repertoire holds fewer than 200,000 clones, with under 9.5% as singletons. The CDR3 length is 11 residues. Trimming cost V 1 base and J 4 bases, with 4 bases left between them. CDR1 is SQVTM, CDR2 ANQGSEA, per germline. Findings of the study overall: It has been reported that TCR beta sequences accurately predicted the HLA-A and HLA-B alleles of most subjects. Immune exposure information available was restricted to CMV serostatus. TCR beta V segments were, for the most part, productive about 87% or about 30% of the time in an earlier analysis.

The origin of this receptor is a woman in her 30s in good health and CMV-seropositive. The chain has TRBV29-1 and TRBJ1-1; D is unclear. The sequencing input was PBMCs. The CDR3 spells CSVEGGTEAFF. For the CDR3, the DNA is TGCAGCGTTGAAGGCGGCACTGAAGCTTTCTTT.